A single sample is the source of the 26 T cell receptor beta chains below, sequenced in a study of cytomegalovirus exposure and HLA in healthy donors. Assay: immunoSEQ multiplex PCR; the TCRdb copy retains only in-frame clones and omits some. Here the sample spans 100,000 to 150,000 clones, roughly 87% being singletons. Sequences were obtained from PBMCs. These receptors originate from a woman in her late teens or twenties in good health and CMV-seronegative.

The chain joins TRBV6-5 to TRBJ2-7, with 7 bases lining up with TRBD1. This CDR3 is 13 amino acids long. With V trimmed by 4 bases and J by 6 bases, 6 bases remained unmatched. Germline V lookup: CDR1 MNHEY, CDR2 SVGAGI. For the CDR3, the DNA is TGTGCCAGCAGTTCCCACAGGGGTACCGAGCAGTACGTC. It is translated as CASSSHRGTEQYV.

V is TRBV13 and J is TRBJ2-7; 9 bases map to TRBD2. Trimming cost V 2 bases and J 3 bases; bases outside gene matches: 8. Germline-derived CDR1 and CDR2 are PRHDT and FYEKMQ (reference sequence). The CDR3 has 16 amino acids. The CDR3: CASSLSAGGGDYEQYF. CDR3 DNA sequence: TGTGCCAGCAGCTTAAGTGCGGGCGGGGGGGACTACGAGCAGTACTTC.

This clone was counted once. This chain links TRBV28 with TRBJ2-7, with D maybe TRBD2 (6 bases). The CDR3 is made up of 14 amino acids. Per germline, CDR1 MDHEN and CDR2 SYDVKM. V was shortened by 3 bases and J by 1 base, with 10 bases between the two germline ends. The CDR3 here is CASSFGLASYEQYF. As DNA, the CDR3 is TGTGCCAGCAGTTTCGGGCTAGCGTCCTACGAGCAGTACTTC.

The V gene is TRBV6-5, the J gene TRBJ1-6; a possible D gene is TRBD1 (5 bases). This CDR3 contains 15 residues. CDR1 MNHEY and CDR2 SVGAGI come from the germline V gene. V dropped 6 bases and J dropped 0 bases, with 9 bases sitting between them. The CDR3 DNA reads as TGTGCCAGCAGAGCCGACAGCTCCTATAATTCACCCCTCCACTTT. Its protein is CASRADSSYNSPLHF.

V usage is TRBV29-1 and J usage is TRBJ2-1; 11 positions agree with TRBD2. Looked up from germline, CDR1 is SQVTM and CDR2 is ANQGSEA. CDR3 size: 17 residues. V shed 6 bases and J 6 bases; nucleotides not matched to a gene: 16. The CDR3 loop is CSVLAGAGGPIGNEQFF. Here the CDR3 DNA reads TGCAGCGTACTAGCGGGGGCGGGAGGGCCAATCGGCAATGAGCAGTTCTTC.

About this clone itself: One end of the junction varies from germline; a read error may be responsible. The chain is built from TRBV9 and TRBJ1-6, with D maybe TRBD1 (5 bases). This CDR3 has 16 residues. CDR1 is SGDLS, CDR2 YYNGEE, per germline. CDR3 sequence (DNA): TGTGCCAGCAGCGTACGCCCGGGACTGACTAATTCGCCCCTCCACTTT. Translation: CASSVRPGLTNSPLHF.

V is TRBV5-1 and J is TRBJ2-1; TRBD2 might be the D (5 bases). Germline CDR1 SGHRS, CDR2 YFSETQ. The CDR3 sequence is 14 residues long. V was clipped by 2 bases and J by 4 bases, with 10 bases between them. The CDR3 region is CASSLGLRYNEQFF. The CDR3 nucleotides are TGCGCCAGCAGCTTAGGACTCCGGTACAATGAGCAGTTCTTC.

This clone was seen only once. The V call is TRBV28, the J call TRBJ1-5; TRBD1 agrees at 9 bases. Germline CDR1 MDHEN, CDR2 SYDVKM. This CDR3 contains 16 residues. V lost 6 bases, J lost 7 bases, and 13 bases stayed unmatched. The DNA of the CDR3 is TGTGCCAGCAGGCTCTACCCGGGACAGGGTGACCAGCCCCAGCATTTT. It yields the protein CASRLYPGQGDQPQHF. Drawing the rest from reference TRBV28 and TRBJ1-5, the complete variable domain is DVKVTQSSRYLVKRTGEKVFLECVQDMDHENMFWYRQDPGLGLRLIYFSYDVKMKEKGDIPEGYSVSREKKERFSLILESASTNQTSMYLCASRLYPGQGDQPQHFGDGTRLSIL.

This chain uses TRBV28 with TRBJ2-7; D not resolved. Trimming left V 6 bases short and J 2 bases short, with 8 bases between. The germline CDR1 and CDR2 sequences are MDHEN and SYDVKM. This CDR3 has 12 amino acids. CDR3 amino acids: CASSPTPYEQYF. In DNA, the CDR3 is TGTGCCAGCAGCCCGACTCCCTACGAGCAGTACTTC.

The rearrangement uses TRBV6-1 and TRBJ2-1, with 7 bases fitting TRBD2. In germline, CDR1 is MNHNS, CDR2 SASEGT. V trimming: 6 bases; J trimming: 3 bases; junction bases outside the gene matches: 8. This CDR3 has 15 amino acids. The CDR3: CASSQAGQNYNEQFF. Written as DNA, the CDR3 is TGTGCCAGCAGCCAAGCGGGGCAAAACTACAATGAGCAGTTCTTC.

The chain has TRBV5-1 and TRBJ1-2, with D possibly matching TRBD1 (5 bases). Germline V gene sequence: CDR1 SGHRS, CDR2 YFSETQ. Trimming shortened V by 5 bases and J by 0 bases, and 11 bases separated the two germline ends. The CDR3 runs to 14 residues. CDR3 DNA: TGCGCCAGCAGTGAGACAGAAGCTAACTATGGCTACACCTTC. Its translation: CASSETEANYGYTF.

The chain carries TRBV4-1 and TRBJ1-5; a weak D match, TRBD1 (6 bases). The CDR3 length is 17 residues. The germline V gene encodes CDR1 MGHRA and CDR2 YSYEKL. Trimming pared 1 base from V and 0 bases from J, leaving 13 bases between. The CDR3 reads CASSQGIQGSSNQPQHF. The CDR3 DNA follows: TGCGCCAGCAGCCAAGGGATCCAGGGGAGTAGCAATCAGCCCCAGCATTTT.

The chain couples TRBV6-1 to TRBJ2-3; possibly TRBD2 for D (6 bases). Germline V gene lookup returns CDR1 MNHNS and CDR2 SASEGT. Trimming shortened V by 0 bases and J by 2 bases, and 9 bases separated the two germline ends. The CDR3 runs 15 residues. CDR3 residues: CASSEAGGDTDTQYF. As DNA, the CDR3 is TGTGCCAGCAGTGAAGCAGGCGGGGACACAGATACGCAGTATTTT.

CDR3 residues: CASTIRGYGYTF. The DNA of the CDR3 is TGTGCCAGCACCATTCGGGGGTACGGCTACACCTTC. The gene calls are TRBV28 and TRBJ1-2, with a possible D match to TRBD1 (5 bases). Germline assignment: CDR1 MDHEN and CDR2 SYDVKM. The CDR3 loop spans 12 amino acids. V lost 7 bases to trimming and J lost 8 bases, with 14 bases between them.

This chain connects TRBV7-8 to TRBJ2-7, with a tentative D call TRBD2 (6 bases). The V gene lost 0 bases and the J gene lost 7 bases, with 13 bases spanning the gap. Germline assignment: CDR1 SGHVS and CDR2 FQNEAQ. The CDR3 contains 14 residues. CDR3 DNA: TGTGCCAGCAGCTTAGCCTCCGGGAGCCGAGAGCAGTACTTC. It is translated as CASSLASGSREQYF.

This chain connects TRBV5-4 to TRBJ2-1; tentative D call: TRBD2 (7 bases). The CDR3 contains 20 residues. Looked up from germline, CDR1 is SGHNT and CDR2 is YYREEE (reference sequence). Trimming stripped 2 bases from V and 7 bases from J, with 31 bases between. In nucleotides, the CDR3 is TGTGCCAGCAGCTTACCCCACTCCCGGCGGGGGCGATGGAGTGGGAATGAGCAGTTCTTC. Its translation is CASSLPHSRRGRWSGNEQFF.

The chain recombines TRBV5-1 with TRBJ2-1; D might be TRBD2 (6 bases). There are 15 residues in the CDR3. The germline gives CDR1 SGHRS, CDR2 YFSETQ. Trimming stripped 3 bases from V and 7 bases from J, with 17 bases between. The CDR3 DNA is TGCGCCAGCAGCTGGGTTGTGGAGGGCGGAAATGAGCAGTTCTTC. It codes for CASSWVVEGGNEQFF. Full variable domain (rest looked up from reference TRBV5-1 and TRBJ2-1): KAGVTQTPRYLIKTRGQQVTLSCSPISGHRSVSWYQQTPGQGLQFLFEYFSETQRNKGNFPGRFSGRQFSNSRSEMNVSTLELGDSALYLCASSWVVEGGNEQFFGPGTRLTVL.

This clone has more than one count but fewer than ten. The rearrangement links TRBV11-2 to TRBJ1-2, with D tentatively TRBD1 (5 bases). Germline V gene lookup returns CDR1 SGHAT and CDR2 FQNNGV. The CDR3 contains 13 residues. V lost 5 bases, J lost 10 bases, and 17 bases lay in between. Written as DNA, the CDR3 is TGTGCCAGCAGCCCTGGGGCGGCTGGAGACTACACCTTC. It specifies CASSPGAAGDYTF.

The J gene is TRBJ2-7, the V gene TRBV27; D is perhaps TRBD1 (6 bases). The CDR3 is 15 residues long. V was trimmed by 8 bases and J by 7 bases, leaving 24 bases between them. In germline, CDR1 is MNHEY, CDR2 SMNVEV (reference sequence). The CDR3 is CASARGWGSQEEQYV. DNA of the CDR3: TGTGCCAGCGCGAGGGGGTGGGGGTCCCAGGAGGAGCAGTACGTC.

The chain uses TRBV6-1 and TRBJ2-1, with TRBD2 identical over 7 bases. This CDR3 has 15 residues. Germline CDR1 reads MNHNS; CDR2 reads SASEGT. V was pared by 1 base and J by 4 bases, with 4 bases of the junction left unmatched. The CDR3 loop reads CASSEVSSGYNEQFF. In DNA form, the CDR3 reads TGTGCCAGCAGTGAAGTGAGTAGCGGGTACAATGAGCAGTTCTTC.

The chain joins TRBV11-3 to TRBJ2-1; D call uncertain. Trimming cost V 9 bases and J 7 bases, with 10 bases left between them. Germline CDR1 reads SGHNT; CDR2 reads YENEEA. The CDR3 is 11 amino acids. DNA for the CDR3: TGTGCCAGACCTGAACGGAATGAGCAGTTCTTC. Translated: CARPERNEQFF. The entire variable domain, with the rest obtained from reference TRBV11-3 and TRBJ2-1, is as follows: EAGVVQSPRYKIIEKKQPVAFWCNPISGHNTLYWYLQNLGQGPELLIRYENEEAVDDSQLPKDRFSAERLKGVDSTLKIQPAELGDSAVYLCARPERNEQFFGPGTRLTVL.

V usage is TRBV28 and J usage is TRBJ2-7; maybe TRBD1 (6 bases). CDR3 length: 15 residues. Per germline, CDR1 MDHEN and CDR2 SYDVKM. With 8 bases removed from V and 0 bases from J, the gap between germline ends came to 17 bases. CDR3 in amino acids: CASFRTEAGSYEQYF. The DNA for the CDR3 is TGTGCCAGCTTCCGGACAGAGGCGGGCTCCTACGAGCAGTACTTC.

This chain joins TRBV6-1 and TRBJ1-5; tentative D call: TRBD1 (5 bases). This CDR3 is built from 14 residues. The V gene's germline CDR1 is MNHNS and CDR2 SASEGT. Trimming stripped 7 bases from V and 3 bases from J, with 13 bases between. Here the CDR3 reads CASTKQGYNQPQHF. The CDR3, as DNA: TGTGCCAGCACCAAGCAGGGTTACAATCAGCCCCAGCATTTT.

The DNA for the CDR3 is TGTGCCAGCAGGAGGTTTGGGGAGGGCTACGAGCAGTACTTC. Encoded protein: CASRRFGEGYEQYF. This chain links TRBV5-8 with TRBJ2-7, with TRBD2 matching over 7 bases. The germline V gene encodes CDR1 SGHTS and CDR2 YDEGEE. The CDR3 is 14 amino acids. The J segment lost 3 bases and the V segment lost 5 bases, leaving 8 bases of the junction unmatched.

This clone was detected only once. The CDR3 region is CASSVDGGTRHIQYF. The CDR3, as DNA: TGTGCCAGCAGCGTAGATGGGGGGACTAGGCACATTCAGTACTTC. This chain connects TRBV9 to TRBJ2-4, with TRBD2 matching over 8 bases. The J segment lost 8 bases and the V segment lost 0 bases, leaving 7 bases of the junction unmatched. Germline CDR1 reads SGDLS; CDR2 reads YYNGEE. CDR3 length equals 15 residues.

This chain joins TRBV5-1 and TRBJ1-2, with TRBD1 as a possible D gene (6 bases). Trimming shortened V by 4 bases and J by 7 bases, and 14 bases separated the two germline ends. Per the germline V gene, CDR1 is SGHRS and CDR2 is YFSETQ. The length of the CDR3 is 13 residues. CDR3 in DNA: TGCGCCAGCAGCATCCAGGGGACAACTGGCTACACCTTC. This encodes CASSIQGTTGYTF.